This T cell receptor beta chain was recovered during a study of beta chain features in type 1 diabetes (dated by TCRdb to between 2018 and 2020). Turning to the overall study: Mean age, gender distribution, total cell number and subset yield did not differ between patients and healthy donors. Across all samples, some 100,000,000 sorted cells were examined, and cell number per subset correlated strongly with RNA yield. In the study, recently diagnosed type 1 diabetes patients and matched healthy donors were compared on the TCRB repertoires of their sorted circulating CD4+ T cell subsets. Whereas all 28 donors provided naive and central memory subsets, regulatory and stem cell-like memory subsets were isolated from just 8 patients and about 8 healthy donors.

CDR1 LGHNA and CDR2 YSLEER were looked up in the germline V gene. Trimming at the junction amounts to 0 bases on V and 5 bases on J, and the germline ends lie 14 bases apart. The CDR3 runs 15 residues from the cysteine to the phenylalanine. CDR3 DNA only is kept here, 45 bases in frame from base 1. The entire isolated RNA was reverse transcribed using the High Capacity cDNA Reverse Transcription Kit, and thus expressed TCRB transcripts were sequenced. Deep immunoSEQ sequencing was applied to naive, central memory and regulatory T cell samples, giving an average of roughly 3.5 million total reads per sample. After sorted cells were lysed in RLT buffer, RNA was extracted with DNase-treated RNeasy Micro or Mini kits, with the choice depending on cell number. Each cell subset was processed separately to prevent cross-contamination, with patient and healthy donor samples processed together. The immunoSEQ multiplex PCR was used to amplify TCRB sequences from cDNA, generating 87-bp fragments that spanned the CDR3 region. Sequencing of the amplicons was done on the Illumina HiSeq platform. From the authors' description of their analysis: PCR bias was computationally corrected using synthetic template baselines, reads within Hamming distance 2 were collapsed, and singletons that could not be merged were discarded. Reads were aligned against IMGT to assign V, D and J genes, CDR3 length and insertions or deletions at six rearrangement sites. Within each subset, clonotype counts were normalized to sorted cell number, after which true diversity and Gini coefficients were computed with the tcR R package. The overlap coefficient, calculated on TCRB nucleotide sequences, was used to quantify repertoire sharing. Out-of-frame TCRB sequences from naive cells were analyzed to stand in for the pre-selection repertoire. TCRdb mirrors the immuneACCESS table, restricted to in-frame sequences. Some clones are absent from its copies; in checked studies, under half trace to an unresolved V gene, and the reason for the others is unknown. V, J and clone size were drawn from that table, and D and trimming were deduced from the DNA. This sample lists 250,000 to 350,000 clones; about 15% were detected once. The biggest ten clones account for less than 0.02% of the sample.

Here is what the overall study found, with its caveats: Because cDNA was sequenced instead of genomic DNA, activated cells with high expression could be over-represented, although the groups did not differ in activation or CD3 levels. PCR may preferentially amplify shorter templates, but because patient and control samples were amplified and corrected together, any resulting skew would affect both groups equally. Only small numbers of individuals were included in the HLA sub-analyses, which left unresolved whether HLA type had any influence on TCRB rearrangement. Naive, central memory and regulatory TCRB repertoires appeared to be more similar among patients than among healthy donors. Type 1 diabetes patients showed a moderate but significant shortening of TCRB CDR3 length in all four CD4+ subsets. Patients with type 1 diabetes made fewer insertions and deleted more nucleotides at VDJ recombination sites, implying thymic rearrangement abnormalities.

This clone has only a few counts. What this receptor recognizes is not known. The input lacks base qualities; no much larger clone sits a single base away. From each donor, a single peripheral blood sample of approximately 120 mL on average was drawn into heparinised tubes. A BD FACSAria II and a panel including CD45RO, CCR7, CD25, CD127, CD95 and CD27 were used to sort naive, central memory, regulatory and stem cell-like memory CD4+ T cells. A purity above 95% was achieved for all sorted populations. PBMCs were isolated immediately by Lymphoprep density gradient centrifugation and stained directly without culture. Samples were stained and sorted in pairs, with one healthy donor and one patient per experiment, so that batch effects were minimized.

This receptor was taken from a man in his late teens or twenties with type 1 diabetes. The rearrangement joined TRBV4-3 to TRBJ2-7; matching of 5 bases hints at TRBD2 as the D gene. Sequenced input: naive CD4+ T cells from blood. Read against the paper, the sample's cell subset or site label means: true naive CD4+ T cells. The CDR3 region has the sequence CASSQEPVGGHEQYF. In nucleotide form, the sequence is TGCGCCAGCAGCCAAGAACCGGTGGGCGGGCACGAGCAGTACTTC.